This passage covers 3 T cell receptor beta chains from one sample sequenced in a study of cytomegalovirus exposure and HLA in healthy donors. PCR was performed using 60 Vbeta and 13 Jbeta primers. The protocol was immunoSEQ multiplex PCR, while the TCRdb copy is restricted to in-frame clones and leaves out a portion. The sample carries about 160,000 clones, about 85% recorded once. The sample taken for sequencing was PBMCs. These receptors came from a boy aged 2 to 10 in good health and CMV-seronegative.

In its sample, this clone was seen a few times. This chain connects TRBV7-8 to TRBJ2-2; 11 bases are shared with TRBD1. This CDR3 has 18 amino acids. V was pared by 4 bases and J by 8 bases, with 15 bases of the junction left unmatched. CDR1 is SGHVS, CDR2 FQNEAQ, per germline. Here the CDR3 reads CASSSRTGGDIIAGELFF. The CDR3 DNA sequence: TGTGCCAGCAGCTCCCGGACAGGGGGCGACATAATCGCAGGGGAGCTGTTTTTT.

The CDR3 DNA is TGTGCCAGCAGCCCGGGACAGGGGTCTGAAAAACTGTTTTTT. Protein: CASSPGQGSEKLFF. The genes are TRBV7-9 and TRBJ1-4; the match to TRBD1 covers 10 bases. The V segment lost 5 bases and the J segment 7 bases; nucleotides outside the gene matches: 4. The CDR3 is made up of 14 amino acids. The V gene's germline CDR1 is SEHNR and CDR2 FQNEAQ (reference sequence).

The gene calls are TRBV6-6 and TRBJ2-7; TRBD2 agrees at 10 bases. The ends lost 5 bases at V and 5 bases at J; junction bases unmatched: 9. The V gene's germline CDR1 is MNHNY and CDR2 SVGAGI (reference sequence). CDR3 size: 15 residues. The CDR3 sequence: CASSELAGAGNEQYF. For the CDR3, the DNA is TGTGCCAGCAGTGAGCTAGCGGGAGCAGGGAACGAGCAGTACTTC.